This TCR beta chain derives from a study of beta chain features in type 1 diabetes. The sequenced template was cDNA made from the entire isolated RNA. Method: immunoSEQ multiplex PCR; TCRdb's copy keeps in-frame clones and lacks some. The repertoire has roughly 500,000 clones, roughly an eighth of them found once; the top ten carry over 0.04%. Trimming took off 8 bases at V and 1 base at J, with 8 bases between the two ends. Germline-derived CDR1 and CDR2 are LGHNA and YNFKEQ. This CDR3 has 12 amino acids. The TCR was taken from a woman aged 18-35 years in good health. The rearrangement joins TRBV4-2 to TRBJ1-1, with unresolved D. The sample taken for sequencing was naive CD4+ T cells from blood. For the CDR3, the DNA is TGTGCCAGCGCTCCGGGGAACACTGAAGCTTTCTTT. This translates into CASAPGNTEAFF.